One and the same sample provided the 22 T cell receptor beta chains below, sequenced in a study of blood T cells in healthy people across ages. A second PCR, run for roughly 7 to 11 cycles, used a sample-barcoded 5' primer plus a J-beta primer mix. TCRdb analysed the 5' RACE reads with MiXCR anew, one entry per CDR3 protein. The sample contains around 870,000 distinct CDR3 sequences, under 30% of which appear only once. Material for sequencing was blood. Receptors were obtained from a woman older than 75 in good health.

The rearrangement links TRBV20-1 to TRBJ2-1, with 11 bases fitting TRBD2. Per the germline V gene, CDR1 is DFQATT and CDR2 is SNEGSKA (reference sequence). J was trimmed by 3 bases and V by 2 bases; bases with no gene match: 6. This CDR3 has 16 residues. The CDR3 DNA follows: TGCAGTGCTAGATTACAGGGACTAGCGGTCTACAATGAGCAGTTCTTC. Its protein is CSARLQGLAVYNEQFF.

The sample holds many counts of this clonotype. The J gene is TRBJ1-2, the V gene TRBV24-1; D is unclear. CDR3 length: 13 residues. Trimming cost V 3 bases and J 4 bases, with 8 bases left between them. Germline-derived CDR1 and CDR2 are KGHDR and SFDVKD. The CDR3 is CATSDPPAYGYTF. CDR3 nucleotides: TGTGCCACCAGTGATCCCCCTGCCTATGGCTACACCTTC.

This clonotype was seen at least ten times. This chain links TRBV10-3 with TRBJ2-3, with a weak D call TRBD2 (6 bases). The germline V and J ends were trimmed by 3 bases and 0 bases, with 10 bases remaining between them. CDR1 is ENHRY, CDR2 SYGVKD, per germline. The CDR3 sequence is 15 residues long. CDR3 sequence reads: CAISDSGLSTDTQYF. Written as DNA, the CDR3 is TGTGCCATCAGTGATAGCGGTCTTAGCACAGATACGCAGTATTTT.

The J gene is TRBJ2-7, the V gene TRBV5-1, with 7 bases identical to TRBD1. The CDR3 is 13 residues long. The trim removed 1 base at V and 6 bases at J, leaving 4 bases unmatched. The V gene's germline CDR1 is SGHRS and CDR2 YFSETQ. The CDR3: CASSLNDRAEQYF. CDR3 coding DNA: TGCGCCAGCAGCTTGAACGACAGGGCCGAGCAGTACTTC.

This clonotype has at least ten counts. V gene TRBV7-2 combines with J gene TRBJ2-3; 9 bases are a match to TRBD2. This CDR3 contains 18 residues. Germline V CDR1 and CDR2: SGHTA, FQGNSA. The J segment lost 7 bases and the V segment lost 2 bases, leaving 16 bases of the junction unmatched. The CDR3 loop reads CASSLTGDWRGGRHTQYF. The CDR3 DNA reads TGTGCCAGCAGCTTAACTGGGGATTGGCGGGGGGGCCGACATACGCAGTATTTT.

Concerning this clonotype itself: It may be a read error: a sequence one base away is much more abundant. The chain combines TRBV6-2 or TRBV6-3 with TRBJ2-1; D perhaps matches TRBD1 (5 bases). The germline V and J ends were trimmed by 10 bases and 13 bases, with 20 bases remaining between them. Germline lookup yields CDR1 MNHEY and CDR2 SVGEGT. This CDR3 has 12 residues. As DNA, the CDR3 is TGTGCCACTCAACGGACAATAGAGACCCAGTTCTTC. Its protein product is CATQRTIETQFF.

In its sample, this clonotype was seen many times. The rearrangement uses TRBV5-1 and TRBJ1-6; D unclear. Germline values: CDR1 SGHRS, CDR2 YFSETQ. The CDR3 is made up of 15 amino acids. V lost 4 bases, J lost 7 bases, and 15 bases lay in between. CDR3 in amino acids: CASSREAEGNSPLHF. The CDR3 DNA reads TGCGCCAGCAGCCGGGAAGCGGAGGGAAATTCACCCCTCCACTTT. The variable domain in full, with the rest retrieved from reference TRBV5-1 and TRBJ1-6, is KAGVTQTPRYLIKTRGQQVTLSCSPISGHRSVSWYQQTPGQGLQFLFEYFSETQRNKGNFPGRFSGRQFSNSRSEMNVSTLELGDSALYLCASSREAEGNSPLHFGNGTRLTVT.

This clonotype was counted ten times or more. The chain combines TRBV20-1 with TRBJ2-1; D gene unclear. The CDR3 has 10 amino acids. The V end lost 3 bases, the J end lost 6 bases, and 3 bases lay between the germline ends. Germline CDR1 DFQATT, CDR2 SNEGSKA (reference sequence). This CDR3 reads CSASSNEQFF. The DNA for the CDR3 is TGCAGTGCTAGCAGCAATGAGCAGTTCTTC.

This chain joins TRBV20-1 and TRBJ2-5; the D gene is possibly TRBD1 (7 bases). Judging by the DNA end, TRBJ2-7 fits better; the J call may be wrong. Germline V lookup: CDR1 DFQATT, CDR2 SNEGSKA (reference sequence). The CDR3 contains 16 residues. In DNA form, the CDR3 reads TGCAGTGCTAGAGATTCTTGGGGGGACAGAAACCACGAGCAGTACTTC. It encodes CSARDSWGDRNHEQYF.

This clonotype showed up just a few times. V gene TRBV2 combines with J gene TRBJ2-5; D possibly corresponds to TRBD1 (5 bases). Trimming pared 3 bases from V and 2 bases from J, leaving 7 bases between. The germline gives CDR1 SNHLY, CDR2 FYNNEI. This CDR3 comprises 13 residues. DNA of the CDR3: TGTGCCAGCAGTGACAGGGCTCAAGAGACCCAGTACTTC. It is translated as CASSDRAQETQYF.

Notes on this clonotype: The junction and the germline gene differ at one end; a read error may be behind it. CDR3 in amino acids: CASSYEAGYNEQYF. The DNA for the CDR3 is TGTGCCAGTAGTTATGAAGCGGGCTACAATGAGCAGTACTTC. The chain joins TRBV12-3 or TRBV12-4 to TRBJ2-1; weak D call: TRBD2 (6 bases). The assigned J gene may be wrong: the sequence end matches TRBJ2-7 better. This CDR3 comprises 14 residues.

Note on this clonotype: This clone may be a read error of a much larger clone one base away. In DNA, the CDR3 is TGCGCCAGCAGCTTGGAGGCTAGCGGACTTGAGCAGTACTTC. Its protein product is CASSLEASGLEQYF. This chain links TRBV5-1 with TRBJ2-4; 7 positions match TRBD2. CDR1 is SGHRS, CDR2 YFSETQ, per germline. V trimming: 0 bases; J trimming: 13 bases; junction bases outside the gene matches: 10. CDR3 length equals 14 residues.

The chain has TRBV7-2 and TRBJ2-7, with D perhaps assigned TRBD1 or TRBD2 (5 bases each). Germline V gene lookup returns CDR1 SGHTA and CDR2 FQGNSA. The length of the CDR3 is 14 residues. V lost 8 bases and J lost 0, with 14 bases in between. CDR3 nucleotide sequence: TGTGCCAGCCAGAGAGGGGTTAGCTCCTACGAGCAGTACTTC. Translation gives CASQRGVSSYEQYF.

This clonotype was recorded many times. The CDR3 spells CASLKTYNEQFF. The CDR3 bases are TGTGCCAGCCTAAAAACCTACAATGAGCAGTTCTTC. The rearrangement links TRBV27 to TRBJ2-1; D is ambiguous. The CDR3 loop spans 12 amino acids. Germline CDR1 and CDR2: MNHEY and SMNVEV (reference sequence). V was shortened by 8 bases and J by 2 bases, with 7 bases between the two germline ends.

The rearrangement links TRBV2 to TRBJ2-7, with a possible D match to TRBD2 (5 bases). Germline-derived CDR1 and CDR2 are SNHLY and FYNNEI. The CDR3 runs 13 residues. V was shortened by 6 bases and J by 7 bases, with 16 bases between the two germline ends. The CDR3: CASSDGVLNEQYF. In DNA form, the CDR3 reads TGTGCCAGCAGCGACGGGGTGCTCAATGAGCAGTACTTC.

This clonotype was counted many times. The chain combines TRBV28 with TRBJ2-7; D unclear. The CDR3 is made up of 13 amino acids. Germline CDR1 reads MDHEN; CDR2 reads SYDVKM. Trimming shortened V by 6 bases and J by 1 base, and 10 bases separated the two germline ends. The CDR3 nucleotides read TGTGCCAGCAGCGATGGCCTTTCCTACGAGCAGTACTTC. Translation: CASSDGLSYEQYF.

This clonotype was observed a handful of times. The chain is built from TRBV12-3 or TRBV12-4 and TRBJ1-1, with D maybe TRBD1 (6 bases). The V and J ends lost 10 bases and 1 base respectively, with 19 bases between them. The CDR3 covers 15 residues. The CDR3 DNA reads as TGTGCCACCTACTCCGGGGGGCTTGGGAACACTGAAGCTTTCTTT. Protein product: CATYSGGLGNTEAFF.

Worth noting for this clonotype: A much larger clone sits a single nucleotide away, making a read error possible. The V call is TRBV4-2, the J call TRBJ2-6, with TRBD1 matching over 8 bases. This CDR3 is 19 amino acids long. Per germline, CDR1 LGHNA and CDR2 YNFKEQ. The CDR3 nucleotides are TGTGCCAGCAGCCAAGGCCTGACAGGGGCCAGCTCTGGGGCCAACGTCCGGACTTTC. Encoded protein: CASSQGLTGASSGANVRTF.

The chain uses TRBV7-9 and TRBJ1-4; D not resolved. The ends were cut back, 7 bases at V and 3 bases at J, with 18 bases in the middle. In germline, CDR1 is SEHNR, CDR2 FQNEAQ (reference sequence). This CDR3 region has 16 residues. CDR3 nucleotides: TGTGCCAGCATCCCCCCCACCACATCCCCTAATGAAAAACTGTTTTTT. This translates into CASIPPTTSPNEKLFF.

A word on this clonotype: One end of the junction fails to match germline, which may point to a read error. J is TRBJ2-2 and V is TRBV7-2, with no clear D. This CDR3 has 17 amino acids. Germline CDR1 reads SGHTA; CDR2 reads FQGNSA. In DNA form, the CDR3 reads TGTGCCGGCAGCTTGAGAAGGTTATTAGGTGACACCGGGGAGCTGTTTTTT. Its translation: CAGSLRRLLGDTGELFF.

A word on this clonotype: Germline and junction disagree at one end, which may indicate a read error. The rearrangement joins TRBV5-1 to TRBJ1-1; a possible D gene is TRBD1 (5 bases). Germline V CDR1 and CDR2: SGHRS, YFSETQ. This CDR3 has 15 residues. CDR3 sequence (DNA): TGCGCCGGCAGCTTGGTTGGGGGGATGAACACTGAAGCTTTCTTT. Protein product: CAGSLVGGMNTEAFF.

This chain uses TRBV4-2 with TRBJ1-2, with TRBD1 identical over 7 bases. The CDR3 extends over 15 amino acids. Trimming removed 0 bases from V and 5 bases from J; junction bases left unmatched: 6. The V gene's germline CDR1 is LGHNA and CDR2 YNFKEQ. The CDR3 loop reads CASSQDAGGGYGYTF. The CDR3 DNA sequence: TGTGCCAGCAGCCAAGACGCAGGGGGAGGTTATGGCTACACCTTC.